This T cell receptor beta chain came from a study of vaccination effects on CD4 cells after COVID-19. The CDR3 sequence is 14 residues long. The germline V and J ends were trimmed by 4 bases and 3 bases, with 13 bases remaining between them. Germline V gives CDR1 SGHTS, CDR2 YDEGEE. Expansion with viral peptide pools was applied to antigen-specific CD4+ T cells by the ViraFEST assay prior to sequencing. Following an approximately ten-day culture, CD4+ T cells were purified. Each participant was given two doses of one vaccine (BNT162b2 or mRNA-1273). The method was immunoSEQ multiplex PCR; TCRdb's version includes in-frame clones alone and lacks a portion of them. The sample lists about 81,000 clones, around four fifths occurring once. Note on this clone: Its cognate antigen is unknown.

This clonotype was sampled from a human donor who received a COVID-19 vaccine. The sequencing used CD4+ T cells from PBMCs cultured with HCoV-OC43 spike peptides, collected after COVID-19 vaccination. The subset was: HCoV-OC43 spike overlapping peptide pool stimulation. This chain connects TRBV5-8 to TRBJ1-1; D remains unclear. CDR3 in DNA: TGTGCCAGCAGCCCTACCCGTGGGTACACTGAAGCTTTCTTT. It specifies CASSPTRGYTEAFF. Full variable domain (remainder filled in from reference TRBV5-8 and TRBJ1-1): EAGVTQSPTHLIKTRGQQATLRCSPISGHTSVYWYQQALGLGLQFLLWYDEGEERNRGNFPPRFSGRQFPNYSSELNVNALELEDSALYLCASSPTRGYTEAFFGQGTRLTVV.